The rows below give T cell receptor beta chains drawn from one sample of a study of CD8 T cells in Susac syndrome. TCRdb fed the immunoSEQ multiplex PCR reads into MiXCR, producing one record per CDR3 protein. The sample records about 130,000 distinct CDR3 sequences, around 96% being singletons. The sequenced sample was CD8+ T cells from PBMCs. Receptors were obtained from a human donor with Susac syndrome. CDR3s leave out the opening cysteine and the closing phenylalanine or tryptophan. The order of the fields is CDR3 protein, J gene, V gene, D gene. A D gene is named only where the DNA matches it firmly.

CDR3 protein: SVEGTQDPDTQY
J gene: TRBJ2-3
V gene: TRBV29-1
D gene: NA

CDR3 protein: ASSVGLQSGELF
J gene: TRBJ2-2
V gene: TRBV2
D gene: NA

CDR3 protein: AWSPGYTEAF
J gene: TRBJ1-1
V gene: TRBV30
D gene: NA

CDR3 protein: ASGQYSAAETQY
J gene: TRBJ2-5
V gene: TRBV12-5
D gene: NA

CDR3 protein: ASSFTDSYNEQF
J gene: TRBJ2-1
V gene: TRBV28
D gene: NA

CDR3 protein: ASSPRQGDYEQY
J gene: TRBJ2-7
V gene: TRBV12-3/TRBV12-4
D gene: TRBD1

CDR3 protein: ASGLKVVLDRGMDTQY
J gene: TRBJ2-3
V gene: TRBV12-5
D gene: TRBD1

CDR3 protein: ATTGDTGELF
J gene: TRBJ2-2
V gene: TRBV24-1
D gene: NA

CDR3 protein: ASSLDGGSPLH
J gene: TRBJ1-6
V gene: TRBV7-6
D gene: NA

CDR3 protein: ASSTDRGAYNEQF
J gene: TRBJ2-1
V gene: TRBV7-2
D gene: TRBD1

CDR3 protein: ASSCLGREQETQY
J gene: TRBJ2-5
V gene: TRBV12-3/TRBV12-4
D gene: NA

CDR3 protein: ASQQSATGEGYEQY
J gene: TRBJ2-7
V gene: TRBV2
D gene: TRBD1

CDR3 protein: ASSLGTSPGYEQY
J gene: TRBJ2-7
V gene: TRBV11-2
D gene: NA

CDR3 protein: ASSSGQLQVGYGYT
J gene: TRBJ1-2
V gene: TRBV5-6
D gene: TRBD1

CDR3 protein: ASSLVRDSGRSYEQY
J gene: TRBJ2-7
V gene: TRBV5-1
D gene: NA

CDR3 protein: ASSITGTGMYGYT
J gene: TRBJ1-2
V gene: TRBV19
D gene: TRBD1

CDR3 protein: ASTTGLREGPEQF
J gene: TRBJ2-1
V gene: TRBV6-5
D gene: TRBD2

CDR3 protein: SARDGSSGDNEQF
J gene: TRBJ2-1
V gene: TRBV20-1
D gene: TRBD2

CDR3 protein: ASSLDGGREAF
J gene: TRBJ1-1
V gene: TRBV11-3
D gene: NA

CDR3 protein: ASSLWGLETQY
J gene: TRBJ2-5
V gene: TRBV12-3/TRBV12-4
D gene: NA

CDR3 protein: ASSLGQRDEAF
J gene: TRBJ1-1
V gene: TRBV7-9
D gene: TRBD1

CDR3 protein: ASSALSGGGTEAF
J gene: TRBJ1-1
V gene: TRBV25-1
D gene: TRBD1

CDR3 protein: SVRGTWTNTGELF
J gene: TRBJ2-2
V gene: TRBV29-1
D gene: NA

CDR3 protein: ASSYEGLAGGPASHNEQF
J gene: TRBJ2-1
V gene: TRBV6-5
D gene: TRBD2

CDR3 protein: ASSVDDNQPQH
J gene: TRBJ1-5
V gene: TRBV9
D gene: NA

CDR3 protein: ASSIAGDEKLF
J gene: TRBJ1-4
V gene: TRBV12-3/TRBV12-4
D gene: NA

CDR3 protein: ASSPTFQRNTGELF
J gene: TRBJ2-2
V gene: TRBV18
D gene: NA

CDR3 protein: ASSPAVTTNEKLF
J gene: TRBJ1-4
V gene: TRBV27
D gene: NA

CDR3 protein: ASRSPSGRSEF
J gene: TRBJ2-1
V gene: TRBV12-3/TRBV12-4
D gene: TRBD2

CDR3 protein: ASSYSDSPSSYEQY
J gene: TRBJ2-7
V gene: TRBV28
D gene: NA

CDR3 protein: ASSFSGSSTGELF
J gene: TRBJ2-2
V gene: TRBV4-3
D gene: TRBD2

CDR3 protein: ASSYSGGGGNQPQH
J gene: TRBJ1-5
V gene: TRBV6-2/TRBV6-3
D gene: TRBD1

CDR3 protein: ASSDRSASKIWSNQPQH
J gene: TRBJ1-5
V gene: TRBV6-4
D gene: NA

CDR3 protein: ASSSGTEPYEQY
J gene: TRBJ2-7
V gene: TRBV21-1
D gene: NA

CDR3 protein: SARDFLAGDTEQF
J gene: TRBJ2-1
V gene: TRBV20-1
D gene: TRBD2

CDR3 protein: ASSLSGNTIY
J gene: TRBJ1-3
V gene: TRBV12-3/TRBV12-4
D gene: NA

CDR3 protein: ASSYSSTASTDTQY
J gene: TRBJ2-3
V gene: TRBV6-5
D gene: NA

CDR3 protein: ASSSTSGSQETQY
J gene: TRBJ2-5
V gene: TRBV13
D gene: NA

CDR3 protein: ASSTGTGGFYEQY
J gene: TRBJ2-7
V gene: TRBV6-5
D gene: TRBD1

CDR3 protein: ASGDRRSTDTQY
J gene: TRBJ2-3
V gene: TRBV18
D gene: TRBD1

CDR3 protein: ASSLDRAEGDYSNQPQH
J gene: TRBJ1-5
V gene: TRBV7-8
D gene: NA

CDR3 protein: SVEDPFDRVKETQY
J gene: TRBJ2-5
V gene: TRBV29-1
D gene: TRBD1

CDR3 protein: ASCTPPVVGEQF
J gene: TRBJ2-1
V gene: TRBV6-2/TRBV6-3
D gene: NA

CDR3 protein: SARTPQEYEQY
J gene: TRBJ2-7
V gene: TRBV20-1
D gene: NA

CDR3 protein: ASSLSTQGISTDTQY
J gene: TRBJ2-3
V gene: TRBV5-1
D gene: TRBD1

CDR3 protein: ASSQGYYGYT
J gene: TRBJ1-2
V gene: TRBV27
D gene: NA

CDR3 protein: SARGQADTEAF
J gene: TRBJ1-1
V gene: TRBV20-1
D gene: NA

CDR3 protein: SVEYQGAYEQY
J gene: TRBJ2-7
V gene: TRBV29-1
D gene: NA

CDR3 protein: ASSYPRKNRVEAF
J gene: TRBJ1-1
V gene: TRBV7-8
D gene: NA

CDR3 protein: ASSQTTMNTEAF
J gene: TRBJ1-1
V gene: TRBV4-1
D gene: NA

CDR3 protein: ASSHAQGFNQPQH
J gene: TRBJ1-5
V gene: TRBV7-8
D gene: NA

CDR3 protein: ASSLFSTDTQY
J gene: TRBJ2-3
V gene: TRBV27
D gene: NA